The present T cell receptor beta chain was sequenced within a study of cytomegalovirus exposure and HLA in healthy donors (dated by TCRdb to 2017 to 2019). About the full investigation: According to an earlier analysis of 587 of the donors, 150 million to 200 million T cells yielded roughly 110 million unique TCR beta sequences and about 300 Gb of sequence data. An early release that covered some 640 HLA-typed donors contained approximately 300 gigabases of sequencing data and 70 million to 100 million unique TCR sequences. Of the roughly 390 genotyped donors, 75% to 85% were placed in the genetic ancestry cluster associated with self-reported Caucasian donors. The study was designed to test whether signatures of past pathogen exposure could be identified by cataloging public T cell receptors. Using immunosequencing, the study profiled T cell repertoires from 500 to 800 subjects and related those repertoires to cytomegalovirus serostatus. Besides the first cohort of hundreds of subjects, a separate validation cohort made up of roughly 120 different subjects was used. To predict cytomegalovirus infection status, the study combined high-throughput TCR immunosequencing, statistical association of individual TCRs with disease status, and machine learning. A later analysis re-examined previously published TCR beta repertoires from just over 650 donors and added high-resolution HLA genotyping to investigate patterns of TCR occurrence. Rather than using new phenotypic data, the later analysis identified candidate immune exposures from TCR beta sequences and from how often those sequences occurred across donors. An earlier analysis of some 600 of the donors applied high-throughput TCR beta sequencing to assess whether each TCR beta V gene segment acted as functional or pseudogenic. Alongside the repertoire data, information on donor age, sex, ethnicity and CMV serostatus was compiled. Genome-wide SNP genotypes for about three fifths of the roughly 670 donors were used in a later genetic analysis, which treated that subset as a discovery cohort. All discovery cohort repertoires had been generated using a single sequencing platform. Class I and class II HLA loci were covered by the typing at four-digit resolution. The number of donors typed differed by locus, with roughly 629-640 for A, B, C, DRB1 and DQB1, roughly 550 for DQA1, approximately 580 for DPA1, and 400 to 490 for DPB1. Roughly 5 DR-DQ haplotypes were handled as single units for association and clustering, since linkage in the cohort was strong. Across around 400 genotyped donors of the cohort, an average of about 240,000 unique TCR beta nucleotide sequences per donor were sequenced, and about a sixth of those sequences were non-productive.

The method was the immunoSEQ multiplex PCR assay. The multiplex PCR relied on a mix of 60 forward primers for TCR Vbeta segments and 13 reverse primers for TCR Jbeta segments. Amplification of the CDR3 region of rearranged TCR beta genes was performed with a multiplex PCR assay on genomic DNA. The amplified TCR beta libraries were sequenced on the Illumina HiSeq System as 87-base-pair reads. The paper's processing steps were these. Across the 670 or so repertoires, a later analysis counted roughly 77 million unique TCR beta chains, roughly 11 million of which were shared by at least two donors. A nearest-neighbor algorithm error-corrected the raw reads and collapsed the reads into unique sequences, merging closely related sequences to remove PCR and sequencing errors. V, D and J gene segments were assigned by aligning CDR3 sequences to IMGT reference sequences. For a sequence to be retained, a match of at least six nucleotides was required to both a V gene segment and a J gene segment. Rearrangements were classified as productive when the CDR3 lacked stop codons and remained in frame with V and J, and all other rearrangements were classified as non-productive. CDR3 was defined by IMGT convention, running from the second conserved V-encoded cysteine to the conserved J-encoded phenylalanine. The earlier analysis of some 550 of the donors excluded any sequence lacking an unambiguous match to a single V gene segment. In an earlier analysis of 587 of the donors, V segments were called functional above 56.7% productive rearrangements and were called segregating when the between-donor standard deviation exceeded 5%. A statistical classification framework was built to diagnose cytomegalovirus status from the catalog of TCR beta chain sequences. In a later analysis, TCR nucleotide sequences were compared against IMGT/GENE-DB human TR gene sequences so that V and J genes could be assigned. Using the TCRdist pipeline, a later analysis assigned CDR3 sequences along with most-parsimonious VDJ recombination scenarios. In a later analysis, every TCR beta chain was defined by the combination of its CDR3 amino acid sequence and its V-gene family, and reads without a unique V-gene family were dropped. To address suspected cross-contamination and a sequencing artifact, a later analysis removed approximately 600 highly shared, low-generation-probability nucleotide sequences. A later analysis calculated a clonal expansion index for each public chain from normalized within-repertoire ranks of inferred template counts. In a later analysis, generation probabilities were computed using a VDJ recombination model fitted to out-of-frame rearrangements, and the results were checked against IGoR. In a later analysis, TCR-TCR, TCR-HLA and TCR-CMV co-occurrence was scored with hypergeometric tests, and a repertoire-size bias correction was applied to TCR pairs. In a later analysis, false discovery rates were estimated by permuting HLA or CMV assignments 20 times. In a later analysis, co-occurring TCRs were grouped using DBSCAN, and TCRdist sequence similarity was added for clustering within HLA-allele-positive subsets. For co-occurrence clustering, repertoires with fewer than 30,000 or more than 120,000 public chains were excluded, along with 5 or 6 repertoires with anomalous nucleotide sharing. What TCRdb holds here is the immuneACCESS table cut down to in-frame rearrangements. Part of the clones is not present; checked against another copy, under half of the missing clones reflect an unresolved V gene, and the others are unexplained. The V and J calls and clone size are taken from that table; D and trimming were inferred from the DNA. Within this sample are roughly 80,000 clones, with more than 75% of them counted one time only. The top ten clones comprise around 3% of the sample.

What the study reported, not specific to this receptor: Only TCR beta chains were sequenced in this cohort, and the absence of alpha or paired-chain data limited detectable features. Immune exposure information for the cohort was limited to CMV serostatus. A total of 164 TCR beta chains were listed by the study as associated with cytomegalovirus. In an earlier analysis of 587 of the donors, most TCR beta V segments appeared in productive rearrangements about 87% or about 30% of the time, broadly matching IMGT annotations. A further reported finding was that TCR beta sequences accurately predicted the HLA-A and HLA-B alleles for most subjects in the first cohort. The earlier analysis of nearly 600 of the donors excluded approximately 17 rarely observed V segments, including chromosome 9 orphons, because counts were too low. In vitro tests confirmed that three of the cytomegalovirus-associated TCR beta chains recognize cytomegalovirus antigens. Specific HLA alleles were associated with 16,951 TCR beta sequences at a false discovery rate of 0.05 in a later analysis. Correlated functional status among segregating V segments might be attributable to linkage disequilibrium, but an unknown experimental factor could not be ruled out. Roughly uniform sequencing depth across donors was assumed in presence/absence analyses, although this assumption may not hold. While some public TCRs were present in many individuals, most TCR sequences turned up only very rarely across donors. A later analysis found that most CMV-associated TCR beta chains appeared HLA-restricted, with HLA associations seemingly driven largely by CMV exposure. HLA typing was unavailable for some donors at each locus, so association tests used only the typed subset. In both the original and validation cohorts, the classifier was reported to diagnose cytomegalovirus status with high specificity and sensitivity. A later analysis reported that several top co-occurrence clusters appeared linked to parvovirus B19, influenza, CMV and Epstein-Barr virus. V-gene and J-gene trimming of TCR beta chains was associated with a missense DCLRE1C variant in a later genetic analysis, and the association was replicated in an independent cohort. The 87-base-pair reads could not distinguish some IMGT-functional V segments, including TRBV6-2 and TRBV6-3, so those segments were excluded. A cluster of highly shared sequence variants was judged likely to represent a technical artifact of the sequencing pipeline. When HLA alleles, especially DR and DQ, strongly co-occurred, TCR associations were difficult to assign to individual alleles. In a later analysis, HLA-associated TCR beta chains were found to be more clonally expanded and to have lower generation probabilities than equally common non-associated chains. The authors suggested that the approach could potentially be generalized to other disease states and immunological phenotypes. In a later analysis, the rate of TCR association differed among HLA loci, with DRB1 alleles having the most associated TCRs and HLA-C alleles having the fewest. In a later genetic analysis, fewer N-insertions in productive TCRs were reported among donors in an Asian-associated ancestry cluster than the 666-donor mean.

The cohort was made up of about 670 healthy bone marrow donors. At the time of sampling, every cohort member was nominally healthy, though immune exposures that went unrecorded were likely present. The donor tested CMV seronegative, placing the donor among the 350 or so seronegative members of the cohort. Each donor provided a peripheral blood sample, and peripheral blood mononuclear cells were used for TCR beta sequencing. The Qiagen DNeasy Blood Extraction Kit was used to extract genomic DNA from the blood cell samples. The junction shows trimming of 6 bases on V and 6 bases on J, and the gene matches do not reach 14 bases of it. The CDR3 runs 17 amino acids, cysteine and phenylalanine included. Of the read, only the CDR3 DNA is kept; its 51 bases are in frame from base 1. From the germline V gene, CDR1 is MDHEN and CDR2 is SYDVKM. With respect to this clone: No cognate antigen has been identified for it. There are no base qualities to consult, and no much larger clone falls within one base.

The chain was built from TRBV28 and TRBJ1-5, and 10 junctional nucleotides match TRBD1. The material sequenced was PBMCs. The receptor was derived from a man aged 40-49 years in good health and CMV-seronegative. For the CDR3, the sequence is CASSRPGQGYEAQPQHF. The sequenced DNA: TGTGCCAGCAGCCGGCCGGGACAGGGGTATGAGGCTCAGCCCCAGCATTTT. This CDR3, with the reference TRBV28 and TRBJ1-5 proteins standing in past its ends, gives the full variable domain DVKVTQSSRYLVKRTGEKVFLECVQDMDHENMFWYRQDPGLGLRLIYFSYDVKMKEKGDIPEGYSVSREKKERFSLILESASTNQTSMYLCASSRPGQGYEAQPQHFGDGTRLSIL.